This TCR beta chain was documented in a study of shared clonotypes between healthy human individuals. Sequenced by immunoSEQ multiplex PCR; TCRdb stores in-frame clones only, minus some. The sample has 2 million to 2.5 million clones, approximately 94% seen once. This TCR was recovered from a man aged 18 to 29 in good health. The sequenced material came from naive CD4+ T cells sorted from blood. The sample's subset: CD45RA+ positively selected.

The CDR3 DNA follows: TGTGCCAGCAGCCAAGGATTAGGTGGATCTATCACAGATACGCAGTATTTT. Residues: CASSQGLGGSITDTQYF. The chain uses TRBV11-1 and TRBJ2-3, with D unresolved. The CDR3 loop spans 17 amino acids. The V and J ends lost 5 bases and 2 bases respectively, with 20 bases between them. Germline V lookup: CDR1 SGHAT, CDR2 FQDESV (reference sequence).